This T cell receptor beta chain appears in the sequencing data of a study of blood T cell repertoires in COVID-19. Whole-study context: Acute-phase and convalescent COVID-19 samples originated in the United States, Italy and Spain.

Sequenced by immunoSEQ multiplex PCR; TCRdb stores in-frame clones only, minus some. The table has roughly 200,000 clones, 65% to 80% seen once; the top ten hold roughly 12%. V lost 6 bases to trimming and J lost 1 base; unmatched junction nucleotides: 7. The CDR3 consists of 18 residues. Germline V gene lookup returns CDR1 LNHDA and CDR2 SQIVND (reference sequence). The rearrangement uses TRBV19 and TRBJ2-1; 15 bases are shared with TRBD2. The receptor was derived from a man aged 50-60 years who had recovered from COVID-19. Input material: peripheral blood. CDR3 nucleotide sequence: TGTGCCAGTAGACGAATCGGGACTAGCGGGAGGTCCTACAATGAGCAGTTCTTC. Translating it yields CASRRIGTSGRSYNEQFF.